This TCR beta chain was observed in a study of blood T cell repertoires in COVID-19. Study information: Acute-phase and convalescent COVID-19 samples originated in the United States, Italy and Spain. T cells, B-cell-depleted T cells, or PBMCs provided the cDNA or gDNA that served as material.

Original data processing: From reference gene primer amplification, estimates of nucleated cell counts were derived. TCRdb keeps only in-frame clones here, not all; method: immunoSEQ multiplex PCR. V and J calls plus clone size are reproduced from that table; the DNA served to infer D and trimming. The profile shows under 100,000 clones, around 85% of them singletons. Germline V gene lookup returns CDR1 WSHSY and CDR2 SAAADI. The CDR3 runs 13 residues. After removal of 7 bases from V and 7 bases from J, the junction contained 4 bases not matched to a gene. The chain employs TRBV10-2 and TRBJ1-6; 7 nucleotides align to TRBD1. Sequenced input: peripheral blood. The sequence came from a man older than 75 with active or convalescent COVID-19. This CDR3 reads CASNRGPNSPLHF. The DNA of the CDR3 is TGCGCCAGCAATAGGGGGCCGAATTCACCCCTCCACTTT.